This passage covers 29 T cell receptor beta chains from one sample sequenced in a study of T cells in women clearing cervical HPV infection. Data came from immunoSEQ multiplex PCR; TCRdb stores just in-frame clones and leaves some out. This sample contains approximately 15,000 clones. Sequences were obtained from blood buffy coat. The receptors stem from a woman between 18 and 70 years old with a cervical HPV16 infection that either progressed to CIN3+ or cleared (not recorded which).

Its frequency marks this clone as medium-sized. The sequence runs out 3 residues before the end of the CDR3; the remainder is reconstructed from the germline J gene. This CDR3 is also generated by other DNA sequences in the sample. The V gene is TRBV19, the J gene TRBJ2-3; D call uncertain. Germline values: CDR1 LNHDA, CDR2 SQIVND (reference sequence). The CDR3 is 13 residues long. The sequenced part of the CDR3 DNA is TGTGCCAGTAGCAGACACTTACAAGAGACG. Amino acids: CASSRHLQET. The full CDR3 protein is CASSRHLQETQYF.

On this clone itself: The read halts 3 residues ahead of the CDR3 end, with the missing end drawn from the germline J gene. The V call is TRBV20-1, the J call TRBJ2-1; TRBD2 is a possible D gene (5 bases). The CDR3 is made up of 15 amino acids. The germline V and J ends were trimmed by 5 bases and 4 bases, with 18 bases remaining between them. CDR1 is DFQATT, CDR2 SNEGSKA, per germline (reference sequence). CDR3 protein: CSAGNSRAGYNEQFF. Incomplete CDR3 DNA: TGCAGTGCTGGGAACTCCCGGGCGGGTTACAATGAG.

To note about this clone: Read coverage stops 3 residues before the CDR3 terminus; the germline J gene supplies the remainder. This chain links TRBV5-4 with TRBJ2-3; weak D call: TRBD1 (5 bases). V lost 4 bases and J lost 5, with 11 bases in between. Looked up from germline, CDR1 is SGHNT and CDR2 is YYREEE (reference sequence). The CDR3 sequence is 13 residues long. The CDR3 loop reads CASSGRARDTQYF. The part of the CDR3 DNA that was read is TGTGCCAGCAGCGGCAGGGCTAGAGATACG.

Notes on this clone: The missing CDR3 end, 3 residues past where the read stops, is filled in from the germline J gene. The chain is built from TRBV20-1 and TRBJ2-5; TRBD2 matches 10 bases. There are 17 residues in the CDR3. J gave up 1 base and V 1 base, and 9 bases lay outside the gene matches. Germline CDR1 DFQATT, CDR2 SNEGSKA (reference sequence). The CDR3 bases that were read are TGCAGTGCTAGAGTAGTAGGGCTAGCGGGAGCCCAAGAGACC. Its translation is CSARVVGLAGAQET. The full-length CDR3 reads as CSARVVGLAGAQETQYF.

Concerning this clone itself: The sequenced fragment ends 3 residues before the CDR3 boundary, so the rest is inferred from the germline J gene. The chain employs TRBV19 and TRBJ1-5; D gene uncertain. V was trimmed by 1 base and J by 3 bases, leaving 7 bases between them. Germline assignment: CDR1 LNHDA and CDR2 SQIVND (reference sequence). This CDR3 is 14 amino acids long. CDR3 bases read: TGTGCCAGTAGTATAGCTCAGTTCAATCAGCCC. Amino acids: CASSIAQFNQP. The whole CDR3 is CASSIAQFNQPQHF.

On this clone: The read comes to an end 3 residues before the CDR3 does, leaving the germline J gene to fill in the end. The chain employs TRBV19 and TRBJ2-6; no clear D. Germline assignment: CDR1 LNHDA and CDR2 SQIVND (reference sequence). V lost 6 bases and J lost 0, with 15 bases in between. The CDR3 has 17 amino acids. The sequenced CDR3 bases are TGTGCCAGTAGCAGGCCCAAATGGGTCTCTGGGGCCAACGTC. It yields the protein CASSRPKWVSGANV. In full, the CDR3 reads CASSRPKWVSGANVLTF.

Turning to this clone: The CDR3 extends 3 residues past the end of the read, so its final part is completed from the germline J gene. The chain is built from TRBV7-9 and TRBJ2-3, with D maybe TRBD2 (6 bases). Germline lookup yields CDR1 SEHNR and CDR2 FQNEAQ (reference sequence). The CDR3 length is 15 residues. The CDR3 sequence is CASSTNADTRETQYF. The CDR3 DNA, read in part, is TGTGCCAGCAGCACCAATGCGGACACCCGGGAGACG.

Worth noting for this clone: Read data end 3 residues before the CDR3 end; the end is taken from the germline J gene. The gene calls are TRBV5-4 and TRBJ2-3; 9 nucleotides line up with TRBD2. J gave up 4 bases and V 5 bases, and 11 bases lay outside the gene matches. The CDR3 spans 16 residues. The germline V gene encodes CDR1 SGHNT and CDR2 YYREEE (reference sequence). Here the CDR3 reads CASSPSLSGSPDTQYF. The covered CDR3 bases are TGTGCCAGCAGTCCCTCACTTAGCGGGAGCCCAGATACG.

Concerning this clone: The read is 3 residues too short to cover the CDR3 end, so that end is filled in from the germline J gene. V gene TRBV19 combines with J gene TRBJ1-2, with D hard to call. Trimming took off 0 bases at V and 4 bases at J, with 9 bases between the two ends. CDR1 LNHDA and CDR2 SQIVND come from the germline V gene (reference sequence). There are 14 residues in the CDR3. The part of the CDR3 DNA that was read is TGTGCCAGTAGTATAGACCACCGGGGCTATGGC. Translation gives CASSIDHRGYG. The full CDR3 reads CASSIDHRGYGYTF.

Regarding this clone: The sequenced fragment ends 3 residues before the CDR3 boundary, so the rest is inferred from the germline J gene. This rearrangement joins TRBV29-1 to TRBJ2-3; 9 bases agree with TRBD2. The CDR3 is 13 amino acids. The V gene's germline CDR1 is SQVTM and CDR2 ANQGSEA. The V segment lost 3 bases and the J segment 4 bases; nucleotides outside the gene matches: 2. CDR3 region: CSVEIAGADTQYF. The sequenced CDR3 bases are TGCAGCGTTGAGATAGCGGGAGCAGATACG.

Worth noting for this clone: The read finishes 3 residues shy of the CDR3 end, and the germline J gene is used to complete it. The chain employs TRBV5-1 and TRBJ2-7; TRBD1 aligns across 7 bases. CDR1 SGHRS and CDR2 YFSETQ come from the germline V gene. Trimming took 0 bases from V and 3 from J; bases not matched to a gene: 6. The CDR3 length is 15 residues. Here the CDR3 reads CASSLDLAGGYEQYF. CDR3 bases read: TGCGCCAGCAGCTTGGATTTAGCAGGGGGCTACGAG.

On this clone: The CDR3 end lies 3 residues beyond the end of the read and is filled in from the germline J gene. The chain is built from TRBV5-1 and TRBJ2-2; a possible D gene is TRBD1 (5 bases). Germline CDR1 SGHRS, CDR2 YFSETQ. This CDR3 is built from 14 residues. The CDR3 region is CASSLGGSNEKLFF. Incomplete CDR3 DNA: TGCGCCAGCAGCTTGGGGGGCAGTAATGAAAAG. The full variable domain, completed using reference TRBV5-1 and TRBJ2-2, is KAGVTQTPRYLIKTRGQQVTLSCSPISGHRSVSWYQQTPGQGLQFLFEYFSETQRNKGNFPGRFSGRQFSNSRSEMNVSTLELGDSALYLCASSLGGSNEKLFFGEGSRLTVL.

With respect to this clone: The observed sequence ends 3 residues before the CDR3 terminus, with the missing tail filled in from the germline J gene. The chain links TRBV5-1 to TRBJ1-1; 7 bases line up with TRBD1. Germline CDR1 reads SGHRS; CDR2 reads YFSETQ. The CDR3 sequence is 16 residues long. The junction had 13 bases not matched to a gene; V was cut back by 4 bases and J by 4 bases. CDR3 loop: CASSIGQAKPITEAFF. The part of the CDR3 DNA that was read is TGCGCCAGCAGCATTGGACAGGCCAAACCTATCACTGAA.

On this clone itself: The read ends 3 residues before the CDR3 terminus; that terminus is restored from the germline J gene. The rearrangement links TRBV18 to TRBJ2-7, with 8 bases that match TRBD1. V shed 3 bases, J shed 0 bases, and the junction held 4 bases outside the gene matches. The CDR3 contains 15 residues. The V gene's germline CDR1 is KGHSH and CDR2 LQKENI. The CDR3 protein is CASSPGTGGSYEQYF. The CDR3 DNA, read in part, is TGTGCCAGCTCACCCGGGACAGGCGGCTCCTACGAG.

Details on this clone: The DNA ends 3 residues before the CDR3 does, and the rest of the CDR3 is filled in from the germline J gene. The chain is built from TRBV12-5 and TRBJ2-1, with D uncertain. CDR3 length: 15 residues. CDR1 is LGHNT and CDR2 is FRNRAP in the germline V gene. Trimming cost V 1 base and J 3 bases, with 10 bases left between them. The covered CDR3 bases are TGTGCTAGTGGTTTGGGGTCCCCACTCTACAATGAG. Residues: CASGLGSPLYNE. The whole CDR3 region reads CASGLGSPLYNEQFF.

Points on this clone: Read data end 3 residues before the CDR3 end; the end is taken from the germline J gene. V is TRBV18 and J is TRBJ1-2; TRBD1 might be the D (5 bases). The CDR3 consists of 20 residues. CDR1 and CDR2 (germline): KGHSH, LQKENI. The CDR3 here is CASSPQASGLPGTPRGGYTF. Incomplete CDR3 DNA: TGTGCCAGCTCACCGCAGGCTTCGGGCTTACCCGGGACTCCCCGAGGCGGT.

Remarks on this clone: The CDR3 end falls 3 residues outside the read, so it is completed with the germline J gene. The gene calls are TRBV20-1 and TRBJ1-1; D is unresolved. The V gene's germline CDR1 is DFQATT and CDR2 SNEGSKA (reference sequence). The CDR3 is 13 residues long. V was shortened by 3 bases and J by 0 bases, with 8 bases between the two germline ends. CDR3 DNA (partial): TGCAGTGCTAGGGGCCAGATGAACACTGAA. Translation gives CSARGQMNTE. The entire CDR3 sequence reads CSARGQMNTEAFF.

Worth noting for this clone: The read falls 3 residues short of the CDR3 end, and the missing part is taken from the germline J gene. V is TRBV5-4 and J is TRBJ2-5; 11 nucleotides line up with TRBD1. The CDR3 runs to 16 residues. Germline CDR1 is SGHNT and CDR2 is YYREEE (reference sequence). The ends lost 1 base at V and 4 bases at J; junction bases unmatched: 6. The sequenced CDR3 bases are TGTGCCAGCAGCTTGTCTGGGACAGGGGGAATAGAGACC. It is translated as CASSLSGTGGIET. The full CDR3 reads CASSLSGTGGIETQYF.

As regards this clone: The CDR3 end is not reached by the read, which stops 3 residues before it; the germline J gene fills it in. This sample also contains other DNA sequences that code for the same CDR3. V gene TRBV6-2 or TRBV6-3 combines with J gene TRBJ1-3, with D maybe TRBD1 (5 bases). This CDR3 is built from 11 residues. The V gene's germline CDR1 is MNHEY and CDR2 SVGEGT. CDR3 bases read: TGTGCCAGCACTACGGGGGGGGCC. Protein sequence: CASTTGGA. The whole CDR3 is CASTTGGAIYF.

The sequenced CDR3 bases are TGTGCCAGCAGTGAAGGACTAGCGGGATCTTACGAG. Translated: CASSEGLAGSYE. The entire CDR3 reads CASSEGLAGSYEQYF. The chain joins TRBV6-1 to TRBJ2-7; TRBD2 matches at 11 bases. The CDR3 goes on 3 residues after the read ends, and that part is filled in from the germline J gene. V lost 1 base to trimming and J lost 4 bases; unmatched junction nucleotides: 3. The CDR3 has 15 amino acids. CDR1 and CDR2 from the germline V gene are MNHNS and SASEGT.

Concerning this clone itself: The read is 3 residues too short to cover the CDR3 end, so that end is filled in from the germline J gene. The chain combines TRBV5-4 with TRBJ2-1; the match to TRBD2 covers 13 bases. The CDR3 runs 16 residues. Germline V lookup: CDR1 SGHNT, CDR2 YYREEE (reference sequence). The ends lost 5 bases at V and 3 bases at J; junction bases unmatched: 5. The covered CDR3 bases are TGTGCCAGCAGTCGGACTAGCGGGGGTCTCTACAATGAG. The encoded protein is CASSRTSGGLYNE. The full CDR3 reads CASSRTSGGLYNEQFF.

For this clone: The read comes to an end 3 residues before the CDR3 does, leaving the germline J gene to fill in the end. The chain couples TRBV7-9 to TRBJ2-3; 8 bases line up with TRBD1. CDR1 is SEHNR, CDR2 FQNEAQ, per germline (reference sequence). The CDR3 has 13 residues. The CDR3 spells CASSATGAQPQYF. The part of the CDR3 DNA that was read is TGTGCCAGCAGCGCGACAGGGGCACAGCCG. Supplemented by reference TRBV7-9 and TRBJ2-3, the full variable domain reads DTGVSQNPRHKITKRGQNVTFRCDPISEHNRLYWYRQTLGQGPEFLTYFQNEAQLEKSRLLSDRFSAERPKGSFSTLEIQRTEQGDSAMYLCASSATGAQPQYFGPGTRLTVL.

A word on this clone: The DNA ends 3 residues before the CDR3 does, and the rest of the CDR3 is filled in from the germline J gene. The chain employs TRBV6-2 or TRBV6-3 and TRBJ1-2; 12 nucleotides match TRBD1. From germline, CDR1 is MNHEY and CDR2 SVGEGT. This CDR3 contains 16 residues. CDR3 sequence reads: CASSETKGQGALDYTF. The part of the CDR3 DNA that was read is TGTGCCAGCAGCGAAACCAAGGGACAGGGGGCCCTCGAC.

Comments on this clone: Coverage ceases 3 residues before the CDR3 finishes, and the germline J gene fills in the end. V gene TRBV14 combines with J gene TRBJ1-1; D is uncertain. The ends were cut back, 4 bases at V and 5 bases at J, with 11 bases in the middle. The CDR3 totals 13 residues. CDR1 and CDR2 from the germline V gene are SGHDN and FVKESK. CDR3 protein: CASSPQVSTEAFF. The sequenced CDR3 bases are TGTGCCAGCAGCCCGCAGGTTTCGACTGAA.

About this clone: The DNA ends 3 residues before the CDR3 does, and the rest of the CDR3 is filled in from the germline J gene. The V gene is TRBV19, the J gene TRBJ1-1; D is unclear. The ends were cut back, 1 base at V and 5 bases at J, with 8 bases in the middle. CDR3 length: 13 amino acids. The germline CDR1 and CDR2 sequences are LNHDA and SQIVND (reference sequence). CDR3 DNA, as far as it was read: TGTGCCAGTAGTATAGTCGCGGGAACTGAA. Translation: CASSIVAGTE. The whole CDR3 sequence is CASSIVAGTEAFF. Together with reference TRBV19 and TRBJ1-1, the CDR3 gives the full variable domain: DGGITQSPKYLFRKEGQNVTLSCEQNLNHDAMYWYRQDPGQGLRLIYYSQIVNDFQKGDIAEGYSVSREKKESFPLTVTSAQKNPTAFYLCASSIVAGTEAFFGQGTRLTVV.

Remarks on this clone: The CDR3 goes on 3 residues after the read ends, and that part is filled in from the germline J gene. The rearrangement joins TRBV5-1 to TRBJ2-1; a weak D match, TRBD2 (7 bases). V gave up 2 bases and J gave up 8 bases, with 17 bases separating them. CDR1 and CDR2 from the germline V gene are SGHRS and YFSETQ. CDR3 length: 15 residues. CDR3 amino acids: CASSFRGGVKDEQFF. CDR3 DNA, as far as it was read: TGCGCCAGCAGCTTTAGGGGGGGGGTGAAGGATGAG.

CDR3 residues: CASSLAGLLRAEQFF. CDR3 bases read: TGTGCCAGCAGCTTAGCAGGACTCCTCCGGGCTGAG. This sequence joins TRBV7-9 and TRBJ2-1; tentatively, D is TRBD2 (5 bases). Read sequence stops 3 residues before the CDR3 end, and the germline J gene provides the missing end. The CDR3 is made up of 15 amino acids. CDR1 is SEHNR, CDR2 FQNEAQ, per germline (reference sequence). Trimming removed 0 bases from V and 9 bases from J, with 15 bases in between.

Its frequency marks this clone as medium-sized (0.01 to 0.1%). The read terminates 3 residues ahead of where the CDR3 ends, so the germline J gene completes it. The chain employs TRBV20-1 and TRBJ1-5; 7 nucleotides match TRBD1. The germline V gene encodes CDR1 DFQATT and CDR2 SNEGSKA (reference sequence). The CDR3 loop spans 15 amino acids. With V trimmed by 4 bases and J by 5 bases, 11 bases remained unmatched. The DNA read from the CDR3 is TGCAGTGCTACACCATTCCGGGACAGAGATCAGCCC. As protein: CSATPFRDRDQP. The full CDR3 is CSATPFRDRDQPQHF.

Concerning this clone itself: The observed sequence ends 3 residues before the CDR3 terminus, with the missing tail filled in from the germline J gene. V usage is TRBV7-9 and J usage is TRBJ1-2; D possibly corresponds to TRBD1 (5 bases). CDR1 is SEHNR and CDR2 is FQNEAQ in the germline V gene (reference sequence). The CDR3 has 12 residues. V lost 8 bases and J 6 bases, leaving 13 bases between the germline ends. The CDR3 here is CASGRDSHGYTF. CDR3 bases read: TGTGCCAGCGGGCGGGACTCTCATGGC.